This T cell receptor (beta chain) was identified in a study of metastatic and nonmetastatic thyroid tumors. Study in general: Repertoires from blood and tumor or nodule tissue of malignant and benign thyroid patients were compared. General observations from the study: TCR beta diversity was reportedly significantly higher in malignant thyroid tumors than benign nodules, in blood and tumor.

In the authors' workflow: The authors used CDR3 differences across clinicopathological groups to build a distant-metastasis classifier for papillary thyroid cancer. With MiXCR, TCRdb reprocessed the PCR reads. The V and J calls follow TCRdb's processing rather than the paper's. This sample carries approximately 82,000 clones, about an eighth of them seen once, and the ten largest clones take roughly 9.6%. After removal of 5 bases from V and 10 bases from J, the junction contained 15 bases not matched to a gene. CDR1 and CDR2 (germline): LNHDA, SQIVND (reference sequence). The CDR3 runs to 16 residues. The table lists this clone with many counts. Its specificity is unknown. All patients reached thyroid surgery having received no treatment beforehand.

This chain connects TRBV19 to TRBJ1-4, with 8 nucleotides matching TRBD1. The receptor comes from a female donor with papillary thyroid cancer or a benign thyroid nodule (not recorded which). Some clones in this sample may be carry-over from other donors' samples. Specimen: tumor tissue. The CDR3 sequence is CASSAAGTGTGGKLFF. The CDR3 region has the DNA TGTGCCAGTAGTGCCGCAGGGACAGGAACGGGTGGAAAACTGTTTTTT.